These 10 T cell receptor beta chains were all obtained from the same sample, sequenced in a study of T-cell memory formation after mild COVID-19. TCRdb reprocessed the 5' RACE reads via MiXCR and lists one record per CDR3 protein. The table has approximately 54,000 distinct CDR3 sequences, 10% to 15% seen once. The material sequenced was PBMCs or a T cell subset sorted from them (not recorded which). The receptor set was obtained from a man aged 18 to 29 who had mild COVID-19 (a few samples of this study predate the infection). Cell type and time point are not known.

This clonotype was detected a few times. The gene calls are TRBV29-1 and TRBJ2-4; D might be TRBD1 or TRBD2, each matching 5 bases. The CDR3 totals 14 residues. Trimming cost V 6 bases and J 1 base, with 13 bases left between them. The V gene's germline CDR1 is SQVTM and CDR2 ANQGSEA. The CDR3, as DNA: TGCAGCGTCTCGGGACGTGGGGCCAAAAACATTCAGTACTTC. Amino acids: CSVSGRGAKNIQYF.

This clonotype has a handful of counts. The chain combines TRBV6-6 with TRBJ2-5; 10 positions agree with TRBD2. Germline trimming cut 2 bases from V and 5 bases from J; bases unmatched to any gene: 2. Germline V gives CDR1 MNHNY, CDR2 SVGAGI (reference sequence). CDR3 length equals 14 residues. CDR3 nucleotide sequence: TGTGCCAGCAGTTACAGCGGGGGGGCGGAGACCCAGTACTTC. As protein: CASSYSGGAETQYF.

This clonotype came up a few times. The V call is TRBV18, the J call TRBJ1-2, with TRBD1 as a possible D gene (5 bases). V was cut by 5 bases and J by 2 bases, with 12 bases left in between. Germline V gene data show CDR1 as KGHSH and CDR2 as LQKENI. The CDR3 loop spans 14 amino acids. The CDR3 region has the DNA TGTGCCAGCTCATCGGGACGACAGAACTATGGCTACACCTTC. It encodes CASSSGRQNYGYTF.

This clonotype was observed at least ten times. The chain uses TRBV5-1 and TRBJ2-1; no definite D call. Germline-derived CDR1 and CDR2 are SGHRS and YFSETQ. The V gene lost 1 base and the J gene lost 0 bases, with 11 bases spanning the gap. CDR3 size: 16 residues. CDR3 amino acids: CASSLRPDLSYNEQFF. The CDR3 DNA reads TGCGCCAGCAGCTTGCGTCCTGACCTCTCCTACAATGAGCAGTTCTTC. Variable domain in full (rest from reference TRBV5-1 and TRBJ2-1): KAGVTQTPRYLIKTRGQQVTLSCSPISGHRSVSWYQQTPGQGLQFLFEYFSETQRNKGNFPGRFSGRQFSNSRSEMNVSTLELGDSALYLCASSLRPDLSYNEQFFGPGTRLTVL.

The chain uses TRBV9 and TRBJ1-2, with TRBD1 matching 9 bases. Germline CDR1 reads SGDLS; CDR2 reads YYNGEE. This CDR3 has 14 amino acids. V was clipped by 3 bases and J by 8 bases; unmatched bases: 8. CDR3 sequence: CASSALRQGGGYTF. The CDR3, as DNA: TGTGCCAGCAGCGCCCTTCGACAGGGGGGAGGCTACACCTTC.

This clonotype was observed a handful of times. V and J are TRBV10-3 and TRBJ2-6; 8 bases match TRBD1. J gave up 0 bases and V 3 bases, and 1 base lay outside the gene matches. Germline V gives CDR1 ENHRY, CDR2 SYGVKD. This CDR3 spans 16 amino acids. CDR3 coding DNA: TGTGCCATCAGTGACACAGGGGGCTCTGGGGCCAACGTCCTGACTTTC. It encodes CAISDTGGSGANVLTF.

The CDR3 sequence: CASSNRRRQETQYF. The CDR3 DNA is TGTGCCAGCAGCAACCGACGGAGACAAGAGACCCAGTACTTC. This chain links TRBV14 with TRBJ2-5, with D uncertain. Per germline, CDR1 SGHDN and CDR2 FVKESK. The CDR3 is 14 residues long. The V and J ends lost 5 bases and 2 bases respectively, with 12 bases between them.

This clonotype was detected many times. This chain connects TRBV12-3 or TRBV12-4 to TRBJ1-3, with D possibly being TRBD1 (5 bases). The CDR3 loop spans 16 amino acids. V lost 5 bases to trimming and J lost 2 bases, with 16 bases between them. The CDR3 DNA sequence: TGTGCCAGCAGTCCTCCCGGGGGTGCAGCTGGAAACACCATATATTTT. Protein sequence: CASSPPGGAAGNTIYF.

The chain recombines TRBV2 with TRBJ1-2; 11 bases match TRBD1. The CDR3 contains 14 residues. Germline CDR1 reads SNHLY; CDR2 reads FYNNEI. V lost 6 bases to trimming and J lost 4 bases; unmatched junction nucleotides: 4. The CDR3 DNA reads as TGTGCCAGCAGCGCCGGGACAGGGGGCTATGGCTACACCTTC. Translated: CASSAGTGGYGYTF.

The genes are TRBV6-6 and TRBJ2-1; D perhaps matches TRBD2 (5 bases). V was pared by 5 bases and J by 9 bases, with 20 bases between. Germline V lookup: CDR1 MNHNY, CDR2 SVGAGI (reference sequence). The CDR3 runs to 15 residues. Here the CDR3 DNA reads TGTGCCAGCAGTCGTCCCCGCGACTACTCTGTTGAGCAGTTCTTC. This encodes CASSRPRDYSVEQFF.